This TCR beta chain was observed in a study of cytomegalovirus exposure and HLA in healthy donors (dated by TCRdb to about 2017). Notes on the research overall: In an earlier analysis of some 550 of the donors, 250 to 350 Gb of sequence data and some 100 million unique TCR beta sequences from 150 million to 200 million T cells were reported. Approximately 310 gigabases of sequencing data and tens of millions of unique TCR sequences were included in an early release covering around 600 HLA-typed donors. Among the approximately 430 genotyped donors, 81% belonged to the genetic ancestry cluster associated with self-reported Caucasian donors. The aim of the study was to test whether cataloging public T cell receptors could identify signatures of past pathogen exposure. The study profiled the T cell repertoires of approximately 700 subjects by immunosequencing and related them to cytomegalovirus serostatus. Along with the 666-subject first cohort, a separate validation cohort of over a hundred different subjects was used. To predict cytomegalovirus infection status, the study combined high-throughput TCR immunosequencing, statistical association of individual TCRs with disease status, and machine learning. To study patterns of TCR occurrence, a later analysis re-analyzed previously published TCR beta repertoires from several hundred donors and added high-resolution HLA genotyping. In the later analysis, no new phenotypic data were used to find candidate immune exposures; instead, reliance was placed on TCR beta sequences and their occurrence across donors. An earlier analysis of 450 to 750 of the donors used high-throughput TCR beta sequencing to judge whether each TCR beta V gene segment behaved as functional or pseudogenic. Alongside the repertoire data, information on donor age, sex, ethnicity and CMV serostatus was compiled. A later genetic analysis used genome-wide SNP genotypes for about 55% of the 666 donors, treating that subset as a discovery cohort. Every discovery cohort repertoire had been produced on one sequencing platform. Class I and class II HLA loci were covered by the typing at four-digit resolution. The number of donors typed differed by locus, with about 629-630 for A, B, C, DRB1 and DQB1, around 520 for DQA1, about 610 for DPA1, and 400 to 490 for DPB1. About five DR-DQ haplotypes were treated as single units for association and clustering because of strong linkage in the cohort. On average, around 240,000 unique TCR beta nucleotide sequences were sequenced per donor among several hundred genotyped donors of the cohort, with around 19% of those sequences being non-productive. General study outcomes and caveats: An earlier analysis of around 540 of the donors showed that most TCR beta V segments appeared in productive rearrangements either about 90% or about 30% of the time, which broadly matched IMGT annotations. Because some donors lacked HLA typing at each locus, the association tests relied only on the typed subset. A total of 150 to 200 TCR beta chains were listed by the study as associated with cytomegalovirus. According to a later genetic analysis, donors in an Asian-associated ancestry cluster had fewer N-insertions in productive TCRs than the roughly 660-donor mean. Presence/absence analyses assumed roughly uniform sequencing depth across donors, an assumption that may not hold. In a later genetic analysis, a missense DCLRE1C variant was associated with V-gene and J-gene trimming of TCR beta chains, and the association was replicated in an independent cohort. When HLA alleles, especially DR and DQ, strongly co-occurred, attributing TCR associations to individual alleles was difficult. According to a later analysis, most CMV-associated TCR beta chains appeared to be HLA-restricted, and the HLA associations seemed to be driven largely by CMV exposure. While some public TCRs were present in many individuals, most TCR sequences turned up only very rarely across donors. This cohort had only TCR beta chains sequenced, and the lack of alpha or paired-chain data limited which features could be detected. For the cohort, immune exposure information was limited to CMV serostatus. Some IMGT-functional V segments, including TRBV6-2 and TRBV6-3, could not be distinguished by the 87-base-pair reads and were therefore excluded. A cluster of highly shared sequence variants was judged likely to represent a technical artifact of the sequencing pipeline. A further reported finding was that TCR beta sequences accurately predicted the HLA-A and HLA-B alleles for most subjects in the first cohort. Because counts were too low, about 18 rarely observed V segments, including chromosome 9 orphons, were excluded from the earlier analysis of about 500 of the donors. A later analysis associated 16,951 TCR beta sequences with specific HLA alleles at a false discovery rate of 0.05. A later analysis found that HLA-associated TCR beta chains were more clonally expanded and had lower generation probabilities than equally common non-associated chains. Linkage disequilibrium might explain the correlated functional status among segregating V segments, but an unknown experimental factor could not be excluded. The authors suggested that the approach could potentially be generalized to other disease states and immunological phenotypes. A few of the identified cytomegalovirus-associated TCR beta chains were confirmed in vitro to be specific for cytomegalovirus antigens. According to a later analysis, parvovirus B19, influenza, CMV and Epstein-Barr virus appeared linked to several top co-occurrence clusters. The classifier was reported to diagnose cytomegalovirus status with high specificity and sensitivity in both the original and validation cohorts. A later analysis found that TCR association rates varied across HLA loci, with DRB1 alleles showing the most associated TCRs and HLA-C alleles the fewest.

As encoded in the germline V gene (reference sequence), CDR1 is SGHNT while CDR2 is YYREEE. The CDR3 has 12 amino acids, counting the end cysteine and phenylalanine. Left in the record is the CDR3 DNA by itself, 36 bases read in frame from the first base. At the junction V is shortened by 5 bases and J by 11 bases, with 16 bases in between. The cohort was made up of about 610 healthy bone marrow donors. Cohort members were all nominally healthy when sampled, although unrecorded immune exposures were likely present. The donor was CMV seronegative and belonged to the group of 352 seronegative cohort members. A peripheral blood sample was provided by each donor, and peripheral blood mononuclear cells were used for TCR beta sequencing. The Qiagen DNeasy Blood Extraction Kit was used to extract genomic DNA from the blood cell samples. Turning to this clone: No antigen is known for it. Base qualities are not recorded, but no much larger clone differs from it by a single base.

Library method: the immunoSEQ multiplex PCR assay. For the multiplex PCR, a mixture combining 60 forward primers for TCR Vbeta segments and 13 reverse primers for TCR Jbeta segments was used. A multiplex PCR assay on genomic DNA amplified the CDR3 region of rearranged TCR beta genes. The amplified TCR beta libraries were sequenced on the Illumina HiSeq System as 87-base-pair reads. The original pipeline was this. A later analysis tallied roughly 80 million unique TCR beta chains across the 666 repertoires, and about 12 million of those chains were shared by two or more donors. A nearest-neighbor algorithm error-corrected the raw reads and collapsed the reads into unique sequences, merging closely related sequences to remove PCR and sequencing errors. Alignment of CDR3 sequences to IMGT reference sequences was used to assign V, D and J gene segments. For a sequence to be retained, at least a six-nucleotide match to both a V gene segment and a J gene segment was required. A rearrangement was called productive if the CDR3 had no stop codons and remained in frame with V and J, and every other rearrangement was called non-productive. CDR3 was defined according to IMGT convention as the region running from the second conserved V-encoded cysteine to the conserved J-encoded phenylalanine. The earlier analysis of about 640 of the donors excluded any sequence lacking an unambiguous match to a single V gene segment. In an earlier analysis of 500 to 750 of the donors, V segments were called functional above 56.7% productive rearrangements and were called segregating when the between-donor standard deviation exceeded 5%. A statistical classification framework was built for diagnosing cytomegalovirus status from the catalog of TCR beta chain sequences. In a later analysis, V and J genes were assigned by comparing TCR nucleotide sequences against IMGT/GENE-DB human TR gene sequences. A later analysis assigned CDR3 sequences and most-parsimonious VDJ recombination scenarios with the TCRdist pipeline. In a later analysis, every TCR beta chain was defined by the combination of its CDR3 amino acid sequence and its V-gene family, and reads without a unique V-gene family were dropped. To address suspected cross-contamination and a sequencing artifact, a later analysis removed approximately 590 highly shared, low-generation-probability nucleotide sequences. In a later analysis, a clonal expansion index was calculated for each public chain from normalized within-repertoire ranks of inferred template counts. Generation probabilities in a later analysis came from a VDJ recombination model fitted to out-of-frame rearrangements, and those results were checked against IGoR. Hypergeometric tests were used in a later analysis to score TCR-TCR, TCR-HLA and TCR-CMV co-occurrence, with a repertoire-size bias correction applied to the TCR pairs. To estimate false discovery rates, a later analysis permuted the HLA or CMV assignments 20 times. In a later analysis, co-occurring TCRs were grouped using DBSCAN, with TCRdist sequence similarity added in when clustering inside HLA-allele-positive subsets. For co-occurrence clustering, repertoires with fewer than 30,000 or more than 120,000 public chains were excluded, along with several repertoires with anomalous nucleotide sharing. TCRdb took this table from immuneACCESS and kept in-frame rearrangements with V and J called. Such tables lack part of the clones; where checked against another copy, unresolved V genes explain under half of the gap, and the rest is unexplained. For V, J and clone size, that table is used; D and trimming come from the DNA. This sample gives about 150,000 clones in total; roughly 80% of them show up just once. The ten top clones hold under 2.5% of the sample.

Sequencing input: PBMCs. The sequence joins TRBV5-4 to TRBJ1-1, with TRBD1 as a weak D call on 6 bases. This TCR came from a man aged 25 to 40 in good health and CMV-seronegative. DNA sequence: TGTGCCAGCAGACCGACAGGTGGGGAGGCTTTCTTT. Its protein product is CASRPTGGEAFF.